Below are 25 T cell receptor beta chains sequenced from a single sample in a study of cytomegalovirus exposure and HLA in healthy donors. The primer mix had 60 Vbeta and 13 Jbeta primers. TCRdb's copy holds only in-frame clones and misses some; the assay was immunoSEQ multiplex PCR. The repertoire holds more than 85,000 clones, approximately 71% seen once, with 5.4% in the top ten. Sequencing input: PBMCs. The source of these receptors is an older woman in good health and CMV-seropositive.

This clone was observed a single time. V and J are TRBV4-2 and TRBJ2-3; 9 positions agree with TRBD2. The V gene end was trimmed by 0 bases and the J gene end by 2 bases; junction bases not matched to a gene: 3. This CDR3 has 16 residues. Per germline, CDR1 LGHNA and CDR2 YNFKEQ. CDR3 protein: CASSQERGGPTDTQYF. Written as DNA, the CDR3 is TGTGCCAGCAGCCAAGAGCGGGGGGGGCCCACAGATACGCAGTATTTT.

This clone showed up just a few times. CDR3 loop: CASSRGQNYGYTF. The CDR3 DNA is TGTGCCAGCAGCCGGGGACAGAACTATGGCTACACCTTC. V and J are TRBV7-2 and TRBJ1-2, with 7 bases aligning to TRBD1. From germline, CDR1 is SGHTA and CDR2 FQGNSA. V lost 5 bases, J lost 2 bases, and 2 bases stayed unmatched. The CDR3 is 13 residues long.

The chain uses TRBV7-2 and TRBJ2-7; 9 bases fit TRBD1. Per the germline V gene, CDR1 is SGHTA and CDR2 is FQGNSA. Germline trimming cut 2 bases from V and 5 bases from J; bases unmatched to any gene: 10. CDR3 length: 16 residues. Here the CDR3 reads CASSLRQGDSSNEQYF. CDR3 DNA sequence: TGTGCCAGCAGCTTACGACAGGGGGACAGTAGTAACGAGCAGTACTTC.

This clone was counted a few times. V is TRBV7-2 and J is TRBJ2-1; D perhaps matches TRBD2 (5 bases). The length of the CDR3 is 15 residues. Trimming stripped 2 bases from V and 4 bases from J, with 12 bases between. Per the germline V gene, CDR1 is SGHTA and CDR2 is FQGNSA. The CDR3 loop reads CASSLIPGLYNEQFF. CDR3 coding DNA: TGTGCCAGCAGCTTAATCCCCGGACTGTACAATGAGCAGTTCTTC.

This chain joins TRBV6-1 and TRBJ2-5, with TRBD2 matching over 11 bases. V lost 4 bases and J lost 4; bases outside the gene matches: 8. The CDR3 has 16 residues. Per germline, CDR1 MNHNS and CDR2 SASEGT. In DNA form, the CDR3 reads TGTGCCAGCAGTGCCGGGACTAGCGGAGGGAGAGAGACCCAGTACTTC. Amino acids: CASSAGTSGGRETQYF.

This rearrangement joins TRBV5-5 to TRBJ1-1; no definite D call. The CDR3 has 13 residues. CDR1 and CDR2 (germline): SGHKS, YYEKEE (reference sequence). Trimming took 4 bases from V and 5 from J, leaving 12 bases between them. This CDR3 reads CASSPNPGTEAFF. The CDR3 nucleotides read TGTGCCAGCAGCCCGAACCCCGGGACTGAAGCTTTCTTT.

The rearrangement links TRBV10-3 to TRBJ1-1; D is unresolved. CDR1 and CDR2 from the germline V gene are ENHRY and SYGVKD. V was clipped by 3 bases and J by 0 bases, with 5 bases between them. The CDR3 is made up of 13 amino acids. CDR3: CAISDRLNTEAFF. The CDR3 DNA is TGTGCCATCAGTGACAGGTTGAACACTGAAGCTTTCTTT.

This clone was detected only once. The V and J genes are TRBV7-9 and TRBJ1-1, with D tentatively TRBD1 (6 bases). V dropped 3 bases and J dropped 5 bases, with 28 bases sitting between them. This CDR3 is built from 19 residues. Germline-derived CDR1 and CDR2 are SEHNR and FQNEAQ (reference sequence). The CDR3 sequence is CASSFYALAGAFRGTEAFF. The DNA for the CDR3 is TGTGCCAGCAGCTTCTACGCATTGGCAGGGGCCTTTAGGGGGACTGAAGCTTTCTTT. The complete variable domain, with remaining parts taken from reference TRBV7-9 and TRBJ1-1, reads DTGVSQNPRHKITKRGQNVTFRCDPISEHNRLYWYRQTLGQGPEFLTYFQNEAQLEKSRLLSDRFSAERPKGSFSTLEIQRTEQGDSAMYLCASSFYALAGAFRGTEAFFGQGTRLTVV.

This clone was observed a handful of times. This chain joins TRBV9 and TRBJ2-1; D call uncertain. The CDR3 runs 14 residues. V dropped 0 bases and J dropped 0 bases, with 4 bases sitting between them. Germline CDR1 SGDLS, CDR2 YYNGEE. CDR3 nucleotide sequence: TGTGCCAGCAGCGTAGAGAGCTCCTACAATGAGCAGTTCTTC. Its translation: CASSVESSYNEQFF.

CDR3 in DNA: TGTGCCATCAGTTCGGGGGGAGTTCCCCCCCAAGAGACCCAGTACTTC. This encodes CAISSGGVPPQETQYF. The rearrangement links TRBV10-3 to TRBJ2-5; the match to TRBD2 covers 7 bases. This CDR3 region has 16 residues. V was clipped by 5 bases and J by 1 base; unmatched bases: 10. Germline CDR1 and CDR2: ENHRY and SYGVKD.

This CDR3 is CASSSGDETQYF. CDR3 nucleotides: TGTGCCAGCAGTAGTGGAGATGAGACCCAGTACTTC. The gene calls are TRBV6-5 and TRBJ2-5; D is unclear. Germline-derived CDR1 and CDR2 are MNHEY and SVGAGI. The germline V and J ends were trimmed by 5 bases and 5 bases, with 9 bases remaining between them. The CDR3 totals 12 residues.

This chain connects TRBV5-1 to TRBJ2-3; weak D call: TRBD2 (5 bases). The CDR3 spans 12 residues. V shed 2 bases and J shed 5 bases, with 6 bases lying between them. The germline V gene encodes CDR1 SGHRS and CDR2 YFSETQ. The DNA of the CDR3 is TGCGCCAGCAGCTTACTAGGAGATACGCAGTATTTT. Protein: CASSLLGDTQYF.

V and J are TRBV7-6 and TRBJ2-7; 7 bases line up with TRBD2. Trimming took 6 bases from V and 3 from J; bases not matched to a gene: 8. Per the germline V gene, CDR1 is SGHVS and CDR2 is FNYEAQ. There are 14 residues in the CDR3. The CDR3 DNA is TGTGCCAGCAGTAGGGAACTAGCGAGCTACGAGCAGTACTTC. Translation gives CASSRELASYEQYF.

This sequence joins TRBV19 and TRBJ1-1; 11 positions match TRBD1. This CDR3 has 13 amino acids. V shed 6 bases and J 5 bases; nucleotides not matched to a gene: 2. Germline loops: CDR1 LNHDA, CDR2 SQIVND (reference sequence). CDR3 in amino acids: CASRGQGATEAFF. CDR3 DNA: TGTGCCAGTAGAGGACAGGGGGCGACTGAAGCTTTCTTT.

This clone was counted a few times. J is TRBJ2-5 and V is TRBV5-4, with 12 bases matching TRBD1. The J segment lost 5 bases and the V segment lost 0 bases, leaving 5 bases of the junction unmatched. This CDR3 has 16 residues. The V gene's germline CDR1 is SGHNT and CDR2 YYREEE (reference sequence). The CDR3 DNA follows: TGTGCCAGCAGCTTGGGGGACAGGGGGCCAGGGGAGACCCAGTACTTC. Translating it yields CASSLGDRGPGETQYF.

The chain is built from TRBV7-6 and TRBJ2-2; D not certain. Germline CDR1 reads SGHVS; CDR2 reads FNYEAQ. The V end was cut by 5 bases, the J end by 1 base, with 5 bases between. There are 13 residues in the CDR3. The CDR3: CASSPLNTGELFF. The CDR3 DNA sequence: TGTGCCAGCAGCCCTCTGAACACCGGGGAGCTGTTTTTT.

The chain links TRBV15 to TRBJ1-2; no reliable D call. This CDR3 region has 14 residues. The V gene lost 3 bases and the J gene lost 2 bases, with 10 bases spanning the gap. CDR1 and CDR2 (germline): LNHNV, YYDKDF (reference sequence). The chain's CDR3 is CATSSGIVNYGYTF. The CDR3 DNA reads TGTGCCACCAGCAGCGGGATCGTAAACTATGGCTACACCTTC.

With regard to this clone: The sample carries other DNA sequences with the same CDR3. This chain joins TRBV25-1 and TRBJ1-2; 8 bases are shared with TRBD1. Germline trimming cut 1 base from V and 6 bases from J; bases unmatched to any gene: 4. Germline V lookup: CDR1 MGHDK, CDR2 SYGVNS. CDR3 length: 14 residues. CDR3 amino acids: CASSESGRGHGYTF. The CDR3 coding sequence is TGTGCCAGCAGTGAATCTGGCAGGGGGCATGGCTACACCTTC.

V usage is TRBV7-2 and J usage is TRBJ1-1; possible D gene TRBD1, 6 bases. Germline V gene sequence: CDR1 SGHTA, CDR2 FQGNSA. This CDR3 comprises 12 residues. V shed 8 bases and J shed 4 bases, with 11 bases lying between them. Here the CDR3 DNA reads TGTGCCAGCCAGGGGCCGGTCACTGAAGCTTTCTTT. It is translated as CASQGPVTEAFF.

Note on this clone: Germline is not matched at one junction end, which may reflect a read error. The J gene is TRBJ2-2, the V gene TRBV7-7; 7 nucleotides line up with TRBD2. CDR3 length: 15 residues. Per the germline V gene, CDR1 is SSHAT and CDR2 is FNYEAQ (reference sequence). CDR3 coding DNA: TGTGCTAGCAGCGCCCAGCGGGGTGGTACCGGGGAGCTGTTTTTT. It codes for CASSAQRGGTGELFF.

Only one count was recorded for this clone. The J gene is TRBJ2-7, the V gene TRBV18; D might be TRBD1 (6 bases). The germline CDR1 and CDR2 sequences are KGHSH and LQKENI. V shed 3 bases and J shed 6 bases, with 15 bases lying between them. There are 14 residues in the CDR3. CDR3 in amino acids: CASSPHEQGLEQYF. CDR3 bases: TGTGCCAGCTCACCCCACGAACAGGGTCTCGAGCAGTACTTC.

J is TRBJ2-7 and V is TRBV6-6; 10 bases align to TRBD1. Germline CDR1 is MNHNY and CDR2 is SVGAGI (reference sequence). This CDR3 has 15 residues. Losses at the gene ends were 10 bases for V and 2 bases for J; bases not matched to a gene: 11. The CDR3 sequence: CATAPGTGAPYEQYF. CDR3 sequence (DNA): TGTGCCACCGCACCTGGGACAGGGGCCCCCTACGAGCAGTACTTC.

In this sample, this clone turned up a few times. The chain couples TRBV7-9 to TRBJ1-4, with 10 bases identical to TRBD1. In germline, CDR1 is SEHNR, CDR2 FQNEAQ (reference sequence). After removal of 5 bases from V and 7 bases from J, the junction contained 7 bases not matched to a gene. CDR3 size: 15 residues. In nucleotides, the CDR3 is TGTGCCAGCAGCGCAGGACAGGGGGAGGGTGAAAAACTGTTTTTT. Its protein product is CASSAGQGEGEKLFF.

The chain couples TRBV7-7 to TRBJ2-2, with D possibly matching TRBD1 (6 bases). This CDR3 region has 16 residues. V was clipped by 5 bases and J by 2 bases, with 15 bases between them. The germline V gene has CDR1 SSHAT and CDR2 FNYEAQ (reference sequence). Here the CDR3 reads CASSPSGTSNTGELFF. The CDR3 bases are TGTGCCAGCAGCCCATCCGGGACATCCAACACCGGGGAGCTGTTTTTT.

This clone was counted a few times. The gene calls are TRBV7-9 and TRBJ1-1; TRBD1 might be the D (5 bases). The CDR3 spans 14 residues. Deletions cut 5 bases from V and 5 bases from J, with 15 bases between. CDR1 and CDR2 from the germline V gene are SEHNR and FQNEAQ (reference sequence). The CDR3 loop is CASSHGHPGTEAFF. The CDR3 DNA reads TGTGCCAGCAGCCATGGACATCCAGGGACTGAAGCTTTCTTT.